Following are 20 T cell receptor beta chains from one sample sequenced in a study of cytomegalovirus exposure and HLA in healthy donors. PCR primers comprised 60 Vbeta and 13 Jbeta primers. The method was immunoSEQ multiplex PCR; TCRdb's version includes in-frame clones alone and lacks a portion of them. The table shows fewer than 100,000 clones, with roughly 73% occurring only once. Sequences were obtained from PBMCs. Source of these receptors: a woman aged 40 to 49 in good health and CMV-seronegative.

The chain recombines TRBV28 with TRBJ1-2, with TRBD1 matching over 11 bases. The CDR3 has 17 amino acids. Looked up from germline, CDR1 is MDHEN and CDR2 is SYDVKM. Unmatched junction bases numbered 10, after V lost 3 bases and J lost 4 bases. The CDR3 spells CASSLGYRDRGSYGYTF. CDR3 bases: TGTGCCAGCAGTTTGGGGTATAGGGACAGGGGGAGCTATGGCTACACCTTC.

The chain has TRBV5-8 and TRBJ1-6, with a possible D match to TRBD1 (5 bases). Trimming took off 0 bases at V and 4 bases at J, with 11 bases between the two ends. CDR1 and CDR2 from the germline V gene are SGHTS and YDEGEE. CDR3 length: 16 amino acids. CDR3 protein: CASSLDAGPYNSPLHF. CDR3 DNA sequence: TGTGCCAGCAGCTTGGATGCAGGGCCTTATAATTCACCCCTCCACTTT.

The sample holds a few counts of this clone. The chain combines TRBV15 with TRBJ2-1; 7 nucleotides align to TRBD2. The CDR3 has 15 residues. The germline gives CDR1 LNHNV, CDR2 YYDKDF (reference sequence). Trimming removed 1 base from V and 0 bases from J; junction bases left unmatched: 0. The CDR3 DNA follows: TGTGCCACCAGCAGAGGCGGGAGCTCCTACAATGAGCAGTTCTTC. This sequence encodes CATSRGGSSYNEQFF.

This clone showed up just once. This rearrangement joins TRBV4-1 to TRBJ2-3, with D perhaps TRBD2 (5 bases). Germline lookup yields CDR1 MGHRA and CDR2 YSYEKL. The V end lost 4 bases, the J end lost 0 bases, and 11 bases lay between the germline ends. The CDR3 is made up of 15 amino acids. CDR3 residues: CASSPDRTSTDTQYF. Here the CDR3 DNA reads TGCGCCAGCAGCCCGGACCGGACTAGCACAGATACGCAGTATTTT.

The chain carries TRBV7-9 and TRBJ2-1; tentative D call: TRBD1 (6 bases). This CDR3 is 14 amino acids long. Trimming took 5 bases from V and 7 from J, leaving 15 bases between them. The germline gives CDR1 SEHNR, CDR2 FQNEAQ (reference sequence). The CDR3 sequence: CASSPRVRGNEQFF. DNA for the CDR3: TGTGCCAGCAGCCCCCGGGTCAGGGGAAATGAGCAGTTCTTC.

This clone was seen just once. CDR3 amino acids: CASSSQQGAGTEAFF. Written as DNA, the CDR3 is TGTGCCAGTAGTTCACAACAGGGGGCAGGCACTGAAGCTTTCTTT. This chain joins TRBV19 and TRBJ1-1; 9 nucleotides match TRBD1. The V gene end was trimmed by 5 bases and the J gene end by 4 bases; junction bases not matched to a gene: 8. The CDR3 contains 15 residues. The germline V gene has CDR1 LNHDA and CDR2 SQIVND (reference sequence).

The chain combines TRBV6-6 with TRBJ2-6; D possibly corresponds to TRBD1 (5 bases). Germline CDR1 is MNHNY and CDR2 is SVGAGI (reference sequence). The CDR3 contains 15 residues. Between the trimmed V and J ends, which lost 6 bases and 0 bases, there was a span of 9 bases. The CDR3: CASSLTDSGANVLTF. The CDR3 DNA reads TGTGCCAGCAGCCTGACAGACTCTGGGGCCAACGTCCTGACTTTC.

This clone was counted a few times. The chain is built from TRBV11-3 and TRBJ2-7, with 7 nucleotides matching TRBD2. CDR1 and CDR2 from the germline V gene are SGHNT and YENEEA. The CDR3 contains 13 residues. After removal of 8 bases from V and 1 base from J, the junction contained 5 bases not matched to a gene. The DNA of the CDR3 is TGTGCCAGCTCTGGGAGGGATTCCTACGAGCAGTACTTC. This translates into CASSGRDSYEQYF.

The V call is TRBV2, the J call TRBJ1-6, with TRBD1 matching 7 bases. Trimming cost V 4 bases and J 7 bases; bases outside gene matches: 4. CDR3 length: 14 residues. CDR1 is SNHLY and CDR2 is FYNNEI in the germline V gene. The CDR3, as DNA: TGTGCCAGCAGTGGACAGGGCAACAATTCACCCCTCCACTTT. Its translation: CASSGQGNNSPLHF.

The rearrangement links TRBV9 to TRBJ2-3, with a weak D call TRBD2 (5 bases). Trimming pared 4 bases from V and 0 bases from J, leaving 15 bases between. The CDR3 totals 16 residues. Germline CDR1 reads SGDLS; CDR2 reads YYNGEE. The CDR3 sequence is CASSPRTQRSTDTQYF. DNA of the CDR3: TGTGCCAGCAGCCCCCGGACTCAGAGGAGCACAGATACGCAGTATTTT.

The chain is built from TRBV18 and TRBJ1-2; D perhaps matches TRBD1 (5 bases). This CDR3 spans 15 amino acids. V was cut by 2 bases and J by 4 bases, with 14 bases left in between. Germline CDR1 reads KGHSH; CDR2 reads LQKENI. CDR3 in amino acids: CASSPNVGQGYGYTF. The CDR3 nucleotides are TGTGCCAGCTCACCAAATGTGGGGCAGGGCTATGGCTACACCTTC.

The chain recombines TRBV7-6 with TRBJ1-6; possibly TRBD1 for D (5 bases). Germline CDR1 reads SGHVS; CDR2 reads FNYEAQ. V was cut by 3 bases and J by 8 bases, with 14 bases left in between. The CDR3 extends over 15 amino acids. The CDR3 loop is CASSLWSGGHSPLHF. DNA of the CDR3: TGTGCCAGCAGCTTGTGGTCGGGGGGTCATTCACCCCTCCACTTT. The full variable domain, with the rest looked up from reference TRBV7-6 and TRBJ1-6, is GAGVSQSPRYKVTKRGQDVALRCDPISGHVSLYWYRQALGQGPEFLTYFNYEAQQDKSGLPNDRFSAERPEGSISTLTIQRTEQRDSAMYRCASSLWSGGHSPLHFGNGTRLTVT.

The chain has TRBV4-3 and TRBJ2-7; D may be TRBD2 (6 bases). Trimming left V 1 base short and J 6 bases short, with 10 bases between. This CDR3 is built from 13 residues. The V gene's germline CDR1 is LGHNA and CDR2 YSLEER. As DNA, the CDR3 is TGCGCCAGCAGCCAAGTGTCGGGGGTCGAGCAGTACTTC. This sequence encodes CASSQVSGVEQYF.

The chain couples TRBV15 to TRBJ2-1; 9 bases map to TRBD1. CDR3 size: 15 residues. Germline trimming cut 5 bases from V and 4 bases from J; bases unmatched to any gene: 6. The V gene's germline CDR1 is LNHNV and CDR2 YYDKDF (reference sequence). The CDR3 loop reads CATSGPGTGYNEQFF. CDR3 nucleotides: TGTGCCACCAGCGGTCCCGGGACAGGGTACAATGAGCAGTTCTTC.

This clone came up a few times. The gene calls are TRBV7-2 and TRBJ2-3, with D maybe TRBD1 (6 bases). Germline V CDR1 and CDR2: SGHTA, FQGNSA. CDR3 length: 15 amino acids. The V end lost 2 bases, the J end lost 1 base, and 10 bases lay between the germline ends. Written as DNA, the CDR3 is TGTGCCAGCAGCTTATGGGGGCAGGGCACAGATACGCAGTATTTT. It is translated as CASSLWGQGTDTQYF.

This clone appeared a few times. V is TRBV7-6 and J is TRBJ2-1; TRBD2 aligns across 7 bases. Germline CDR1 SGHVS, CDR2 FNYEAQ. V was clipped by 1 base and J by 1 base; unmatched bases: 4. The CDR3 consists of 16 residues. CDR3 in amino acids: CASSLGGGFSYNEQFF. CDR3 DNA sequence: TGTGCCAGCAGCTTAGGGGGGGGATTTTCCTACAATGAGCAGTTCTTC.

This clone was picked up a small number of times. The chain couples TRBV5-1 to TRBJ1-3; D is unclear. The V gene's germline CDR1 is SGHRS and CDR2 YFSETQ. With 4 bases removed from V and 0 bases from J, the gap between germline ends came to 8 bases. This CDR3 is 14 amino acids long. The CDR3 DNA is TGCGCCAGCAGCGCGGAACGCTCTGGAAACACCATATATTTT. Protein sequence: CASSAERSGNTIYF.

The rearrangement links TRBV7-3 to TRBJ1-1; weak D call: TRBD1 (5 bases). The CDR3 extends over 15 amino acids. V was trimmed by 2 bases and J by 1 base, leaving 11 bases between them. Per the germline V gene, CDR1 is SGHTA and CDR2 is FQGTGA. CDR3 bases: TGTGCCAGCAGCTTACGGGGGTCGGGGAACACTGAAGCTTTCTTT. This sequence encodes CASSLRGSGNTEAFF.

The chain has TRBV4-1 and TRBJ1-3; no reliable D call. The CDR3 length is 15 residues. Trimming stripped 0 bases from V and 0 bases from J, with 6 bases between. CDR1 and CDR2 (germline): MGHRA, YSYEKL. CDR3 loop: CASSQESLSGNTIYF. CDR3 sequence (DNA): TGCGCCAGCAGCCAAGAGTCTCTCTCTGGAAACACCATATATTTT.

The V and J genes are TRBV9 and TRBJ2-1; 14 positions match TRBD2. This CDR3 contains 19 residues. CDR1 and CDR2 (germline): SGDLS, YYNGEE. The junction had 15 bases not matched to a gene; V was cut back by 3 bases and J by 7 bases. The CDR3 DNA sequence: TGTGCCAGCAGCGCCCCCCGAGGGGGGACTAGCGGGGGTGTGAATGAGCAGTTCTTC. This encodes CASSAPRGGTSGGVNEQFF.